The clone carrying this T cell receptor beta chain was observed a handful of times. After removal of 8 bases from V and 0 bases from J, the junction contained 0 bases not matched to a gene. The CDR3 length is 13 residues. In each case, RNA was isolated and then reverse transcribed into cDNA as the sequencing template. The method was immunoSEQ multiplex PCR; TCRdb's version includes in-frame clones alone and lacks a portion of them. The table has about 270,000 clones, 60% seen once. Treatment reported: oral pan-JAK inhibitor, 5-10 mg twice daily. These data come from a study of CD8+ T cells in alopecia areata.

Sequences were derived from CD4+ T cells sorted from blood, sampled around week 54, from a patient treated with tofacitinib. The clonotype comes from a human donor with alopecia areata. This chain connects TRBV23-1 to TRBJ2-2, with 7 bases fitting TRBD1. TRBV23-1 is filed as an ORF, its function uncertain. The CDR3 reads CASGTANTGELFF. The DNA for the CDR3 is TGCGCCAGCGGGACAGCGAACACCGGGGAGCTGTTTTTT.